One T cell receptor (beta chain) is described in this entry. Its antigen is currently unknown. The data stem from a study of early T cells in non-severe SARS-CoV-2 infection. Study details: Sequencing of bulk RNA from unsorted whole blood was done, without chain pairing. Study-wide points: Private and CD4 specificities were missed by VDJdb matching, which favored anti-spike CD8 responses.

Unique molecular identifiers (one per individual cDNA molecule) were attached. Each CDR3 protein gets one entry after TCRdb re-called the 5' RACE reads with MiXCR. The sample gives under 85,000 distinct CDR3 sequences, 9.5% to 15% of which show up once; less than 1.5% is in the top ten. This clonotype was sampled from an adult who was a healthcare worker with PCR-confirmed SARS-CoV-2 infection or an uninfected control (not recorded which). The sequencing sample was made of whole blood.

The chain's CDR3 is CASSLATGSYAEQYF. The CDR3 nucleotides read TGCGCCAGCAGCTTGGCCACAGGAAGTTATGCCGAGCAGTACTTC. J is TRBJ2-7 and V is TRBV5-1, with a tentative D call TRBD1 (5 bases). CDR3 length: 15 amino acids. V was cut by 0 bases and J by 6 bases, with 16 bases left in between. Germline loops: CDR1 SGHRS, CDR2 YFSETQ.